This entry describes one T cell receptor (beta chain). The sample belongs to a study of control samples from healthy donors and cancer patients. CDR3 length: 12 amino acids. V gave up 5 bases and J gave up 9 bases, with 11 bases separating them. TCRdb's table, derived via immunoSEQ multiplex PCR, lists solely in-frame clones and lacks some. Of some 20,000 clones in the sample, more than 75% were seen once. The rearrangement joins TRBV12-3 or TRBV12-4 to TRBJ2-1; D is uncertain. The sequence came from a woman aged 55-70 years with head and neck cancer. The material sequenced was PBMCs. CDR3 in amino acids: CASSRTVGEQFF. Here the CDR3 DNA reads TGTGCCAGCAGTAGGACGGTTGGTGAGCAGTTCTTC.